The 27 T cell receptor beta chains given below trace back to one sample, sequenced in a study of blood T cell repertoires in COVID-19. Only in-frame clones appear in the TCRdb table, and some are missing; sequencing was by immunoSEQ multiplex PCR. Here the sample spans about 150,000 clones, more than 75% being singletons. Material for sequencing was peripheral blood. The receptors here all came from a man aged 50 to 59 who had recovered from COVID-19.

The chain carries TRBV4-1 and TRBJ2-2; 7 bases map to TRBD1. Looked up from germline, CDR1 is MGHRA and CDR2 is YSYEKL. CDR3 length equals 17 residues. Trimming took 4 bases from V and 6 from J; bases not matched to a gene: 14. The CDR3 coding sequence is TGCGCCAGCAGCCGGGACCCTGACAGGGTTCAATCCGGGGAGCTGTTTTTT. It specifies CASSRDPDRVQSGELFF.

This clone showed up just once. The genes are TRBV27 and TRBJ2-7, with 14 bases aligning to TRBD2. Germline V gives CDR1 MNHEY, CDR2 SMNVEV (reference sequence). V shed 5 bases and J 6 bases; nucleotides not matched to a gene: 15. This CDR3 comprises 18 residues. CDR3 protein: CASSPRGTSGSPPREQYF. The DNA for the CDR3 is TGTGCCAGCAGTCCGCGGGGGACTAGCGGGAGTCCCCCGCGCGAGCAGTACTTC.

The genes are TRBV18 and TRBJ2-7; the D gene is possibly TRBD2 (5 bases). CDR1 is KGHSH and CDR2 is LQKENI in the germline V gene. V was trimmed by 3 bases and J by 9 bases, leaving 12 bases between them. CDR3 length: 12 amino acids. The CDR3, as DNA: TGTGCCAGCTCACCCATCGAGGCGGGGCAGTACTTC. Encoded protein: CASSPIEAGQYF. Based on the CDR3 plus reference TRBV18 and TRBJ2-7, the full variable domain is NAGVMQNPRHLVRRRGQEARLRCSPMKGHSHVYWYRQLPEEGLKFMVYLQKENIIDESGMPKERFSAEFPKEGPSILRIQQVVRGDSAAYFCASSPIEAGQYFGPGTRLTVT.

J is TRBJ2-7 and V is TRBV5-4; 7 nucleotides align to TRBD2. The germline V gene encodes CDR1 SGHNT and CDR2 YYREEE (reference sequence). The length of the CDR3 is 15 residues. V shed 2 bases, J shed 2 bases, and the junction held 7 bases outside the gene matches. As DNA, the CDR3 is TGTGCCAGCAGCTTTCCGGCGGGGGAGACCTACGAGCAGTACTTC. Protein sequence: CASSFPAGETYEQYF.

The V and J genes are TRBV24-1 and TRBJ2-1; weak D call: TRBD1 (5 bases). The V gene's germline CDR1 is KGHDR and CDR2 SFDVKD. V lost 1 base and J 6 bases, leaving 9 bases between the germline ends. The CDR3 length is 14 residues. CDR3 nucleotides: TGTGCCACCAGTGATTTCCAGGGTGGCAATGAGCAGTTCTTC. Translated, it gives CATSDFQGGNEQFF.

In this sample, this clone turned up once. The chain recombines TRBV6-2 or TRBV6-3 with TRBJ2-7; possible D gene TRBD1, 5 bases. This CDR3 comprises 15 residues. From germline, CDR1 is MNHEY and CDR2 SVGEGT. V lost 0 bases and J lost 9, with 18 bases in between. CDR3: CASSYSADSPVRQYF. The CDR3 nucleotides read TGTGCCAGCAGTTACTCTGCCGACAGCCCGGTTAGGCAGTACTTC.

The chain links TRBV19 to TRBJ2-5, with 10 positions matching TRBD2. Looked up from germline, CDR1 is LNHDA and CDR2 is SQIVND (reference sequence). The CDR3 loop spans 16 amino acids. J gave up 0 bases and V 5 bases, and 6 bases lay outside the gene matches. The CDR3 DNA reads TGTGCCAGTAGTGCCGAACTAGCGGGGAACCAAGAGACCCAGTACTTC. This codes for CASSAELAGNQETQYF.

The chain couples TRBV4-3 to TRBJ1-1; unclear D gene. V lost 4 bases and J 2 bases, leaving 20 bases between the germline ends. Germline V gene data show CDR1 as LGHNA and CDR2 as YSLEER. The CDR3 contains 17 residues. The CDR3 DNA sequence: TGCGCCAGCAGCCCAACCCCCCAGGACTTCATCAACACTGAAGCTTTCTTT. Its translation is CASSPTPQDFINTEAFF.

The CDR3 loop reads CAWSRRGSETQYF. CDR3 coding DNA: TGTGCCTGGAGTCGGCGGGGGTCTGAGACCCAGTACTTC. The V call is TRBV30, the J call TRBJ2-5, with 7 bases fitting TRBD2. V was pared by 2 bases and J by 5 bases, with 5 bases of the junction left unmatched. The CDR3 spans 13 residues. Germline V gives CDR1 GTSNPN, CDR2 SVGIG (reference sequence).

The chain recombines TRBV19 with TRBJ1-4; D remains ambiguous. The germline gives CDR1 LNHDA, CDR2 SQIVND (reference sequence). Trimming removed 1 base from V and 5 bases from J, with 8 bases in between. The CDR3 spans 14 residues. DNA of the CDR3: TGTGCCAGTAGTATAGGGCAGATAAATGAAAAACTGTTTTTT. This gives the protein CASSIGQINEKLFF.

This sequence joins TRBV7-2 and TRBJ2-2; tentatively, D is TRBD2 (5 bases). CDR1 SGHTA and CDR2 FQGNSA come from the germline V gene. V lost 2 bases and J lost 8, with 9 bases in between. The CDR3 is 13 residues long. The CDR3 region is CASSLFGNGELFF. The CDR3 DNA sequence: TGTGCCAGCAGCTTATTCGGGAATGGGGAGCTGTTTTTT.

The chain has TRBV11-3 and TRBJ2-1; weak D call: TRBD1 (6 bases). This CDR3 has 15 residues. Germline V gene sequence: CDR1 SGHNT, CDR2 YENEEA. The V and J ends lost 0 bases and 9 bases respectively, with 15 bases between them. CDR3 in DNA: TGTGCCAGCAGCTTAGATGACAGGTCGCGATGTGAGCAGTTCTTC. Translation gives CASSLDDRSRCEQFF.

CDR3 sequence (DNA): TGTGCCATCAGTGGACTAGCGGGGCTTCCTTCTAGCACAGATACGCAGTATTTT. This gives the protein CAISGLAGLPSSTDTQYF. The rearrangement uses TRBV10-3 and TRBJ2-3; 11 nucleotides agree with TRBD2. V lost 4 bases to trimming and J lost 0 bases; unmatched junction nucleotides: 9. Germline V lookup: CDR1 ENHRY, CDR2 SYGVKD. The CDR3 is 18 residues long.

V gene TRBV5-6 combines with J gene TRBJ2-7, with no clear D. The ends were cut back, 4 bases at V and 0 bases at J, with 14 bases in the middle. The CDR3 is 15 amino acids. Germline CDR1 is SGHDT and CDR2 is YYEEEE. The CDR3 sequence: CASSTRLWSSYEQYF. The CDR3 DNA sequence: TGTGCCAGCAGCACTCGACTCTGGAGCTCCTACGAGCAGTACTTC.

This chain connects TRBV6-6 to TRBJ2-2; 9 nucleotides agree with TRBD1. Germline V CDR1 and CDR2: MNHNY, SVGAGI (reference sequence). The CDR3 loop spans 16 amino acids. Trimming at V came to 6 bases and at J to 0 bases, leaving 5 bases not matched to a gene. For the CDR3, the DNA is TGTGCCAGCAGCATCACAGGGGGCGCGAACACCGGGGAGCTGTTTTTT. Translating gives CASSITGGANTGELFF.

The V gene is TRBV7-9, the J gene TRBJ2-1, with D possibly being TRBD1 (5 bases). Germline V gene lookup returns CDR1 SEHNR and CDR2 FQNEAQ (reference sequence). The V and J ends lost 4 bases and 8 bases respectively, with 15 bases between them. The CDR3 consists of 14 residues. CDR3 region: CASSSWLDSHEQFF. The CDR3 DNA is TGTGCCAGCAGCTCTTGGCTAGACAGCCATGAGCAGTTCTTC.

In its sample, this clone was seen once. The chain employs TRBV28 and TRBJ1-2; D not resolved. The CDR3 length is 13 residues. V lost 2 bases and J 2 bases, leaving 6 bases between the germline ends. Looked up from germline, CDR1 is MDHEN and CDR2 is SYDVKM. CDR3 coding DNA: TGTGCCAGCAGTTTACAAGAGAACTATGGCTACACCTTC. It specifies CASSLQENYGYTF.

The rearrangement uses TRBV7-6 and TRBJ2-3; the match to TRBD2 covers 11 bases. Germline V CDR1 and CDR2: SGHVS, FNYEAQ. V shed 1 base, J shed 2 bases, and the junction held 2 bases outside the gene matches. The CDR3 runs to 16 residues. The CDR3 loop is CASSLGSGGATDTQYF. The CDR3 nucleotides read TGTGCCAGCAGCTTAGGTAGCGGGGGGGCCACAGATACGCAGTATTTT.

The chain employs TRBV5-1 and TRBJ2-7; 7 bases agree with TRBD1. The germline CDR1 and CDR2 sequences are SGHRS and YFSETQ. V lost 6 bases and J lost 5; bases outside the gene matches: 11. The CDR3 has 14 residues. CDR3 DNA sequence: TGCGCCAGCAACTTATTGAACAGGGGCCACGAGCAGTACTTC. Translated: CASNLLNRGHEQYF.

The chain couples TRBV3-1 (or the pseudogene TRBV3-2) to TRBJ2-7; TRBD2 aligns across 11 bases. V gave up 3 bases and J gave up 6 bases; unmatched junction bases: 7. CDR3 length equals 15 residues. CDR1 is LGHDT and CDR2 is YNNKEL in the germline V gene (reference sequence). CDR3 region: CASSQVLAGVGEQYF. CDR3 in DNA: TGTGCCAGCAGCCAGGTACTAGCGGGAGTTGGCGAGCAGTACTTC.

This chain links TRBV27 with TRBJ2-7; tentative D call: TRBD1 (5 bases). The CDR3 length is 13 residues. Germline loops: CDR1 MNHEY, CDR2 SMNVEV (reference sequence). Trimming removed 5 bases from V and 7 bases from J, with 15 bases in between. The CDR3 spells CASSPGSSKEQYF. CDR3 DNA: TGTGCCAGCAGTCCAGGGTCCTCTAAAGAGCAGTACTTC.

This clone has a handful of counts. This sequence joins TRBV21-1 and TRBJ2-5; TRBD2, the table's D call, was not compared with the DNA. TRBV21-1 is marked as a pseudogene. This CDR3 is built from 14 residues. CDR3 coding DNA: TGTGCCAGCAGCAAACCCGGTGGCCAAGAGACCCAGTACTTC. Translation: CASSKPGGQETQYF.

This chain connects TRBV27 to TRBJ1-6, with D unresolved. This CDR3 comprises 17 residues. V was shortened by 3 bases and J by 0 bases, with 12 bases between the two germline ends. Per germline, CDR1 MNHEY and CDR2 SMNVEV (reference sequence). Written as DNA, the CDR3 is TGTGCCAGCAGTTTCTCCTCCGGGAGCTCCTATAATTCACCCCTCCACTTT. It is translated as CASSFSSGSSYNSPLHF.

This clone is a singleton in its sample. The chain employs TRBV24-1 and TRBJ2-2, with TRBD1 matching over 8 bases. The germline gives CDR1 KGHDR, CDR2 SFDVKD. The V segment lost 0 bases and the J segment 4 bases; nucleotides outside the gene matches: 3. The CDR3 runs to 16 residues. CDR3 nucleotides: TGTGCCACCAGTGATTTGGGACAGGGATTCACCGGGGAGCTGTTTTTT. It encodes CATSDLGQGFTGELFF.

CDR3 DNA sequence: TGCGCCAGCAGCCAAGTCCAGCGGGGGAGTTCCTACGAGCAGTACTTC. Translating it yields CASSQVQRGSSYEQYF. V is TRBV4-1 and J is TRBJ2-7; 8 bases align to TRBD2. Germline CDR1 and CDR2: MGHRA and YSYEKL. The CDR3 length is 16 residues. V shed 1 base, J shed 1 base, and the junction held 6 bases outside the gene matches.

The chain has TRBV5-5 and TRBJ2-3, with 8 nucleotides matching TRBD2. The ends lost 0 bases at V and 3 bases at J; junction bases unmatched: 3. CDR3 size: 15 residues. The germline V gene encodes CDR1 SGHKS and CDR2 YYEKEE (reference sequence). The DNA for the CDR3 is TGTGCCAGCAGCTTGGCCGGACTAGCTACAGATACGCAGTATTTT. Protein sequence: CASSLAGLATDTQYF.

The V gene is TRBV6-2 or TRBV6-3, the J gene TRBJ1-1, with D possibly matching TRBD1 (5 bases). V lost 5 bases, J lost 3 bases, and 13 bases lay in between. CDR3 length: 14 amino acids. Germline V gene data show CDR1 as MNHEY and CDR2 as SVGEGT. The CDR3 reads CASSQDSYYTEAFF. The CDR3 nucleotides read TGTGCCAGCAGTCAAGACAGCTACTACACTGAAGCTTTCTTT.